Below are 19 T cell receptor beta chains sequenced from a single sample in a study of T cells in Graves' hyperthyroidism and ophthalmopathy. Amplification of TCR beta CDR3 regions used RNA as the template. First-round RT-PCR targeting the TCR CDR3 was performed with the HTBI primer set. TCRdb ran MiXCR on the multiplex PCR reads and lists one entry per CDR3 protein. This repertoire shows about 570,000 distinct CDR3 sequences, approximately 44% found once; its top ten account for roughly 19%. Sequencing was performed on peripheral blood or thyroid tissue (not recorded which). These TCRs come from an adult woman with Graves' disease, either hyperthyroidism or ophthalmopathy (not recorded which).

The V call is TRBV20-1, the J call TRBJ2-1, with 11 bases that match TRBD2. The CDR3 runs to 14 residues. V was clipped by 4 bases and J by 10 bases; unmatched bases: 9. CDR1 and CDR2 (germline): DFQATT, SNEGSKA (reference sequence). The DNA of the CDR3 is TGCAGTGCTATAGCGGGAGGGAGAGGGTGGGAGCAGTTCTTC. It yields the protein CSAIAGGRGWEQFF.

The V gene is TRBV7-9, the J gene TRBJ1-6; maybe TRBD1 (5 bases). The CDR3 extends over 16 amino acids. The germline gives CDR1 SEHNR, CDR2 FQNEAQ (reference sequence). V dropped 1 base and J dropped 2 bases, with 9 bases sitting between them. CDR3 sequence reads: CASSLGQGTYNSPLHF. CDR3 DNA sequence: TGTGCCAGCAGCTTAGGGCAGGGCACCTATAATTCACCCCTCCACTTT.

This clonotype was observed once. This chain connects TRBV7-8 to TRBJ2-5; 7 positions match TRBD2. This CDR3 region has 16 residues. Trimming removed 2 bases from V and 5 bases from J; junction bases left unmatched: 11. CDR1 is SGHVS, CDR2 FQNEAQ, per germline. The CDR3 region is CASSLRMGGSFETQYF. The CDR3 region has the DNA TGTGCCAGCAGCTTAAGAATGGGAGGGTCCTTTGAGACCCAGTACTTC. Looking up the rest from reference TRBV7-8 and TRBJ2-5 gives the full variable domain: GAGVSQSPRYKVAKRGQDVALRCDPISGHVSLFWYQQALGQGPEFLTYFQNEAQLDKSGLPSDRFFAERPEGSVSTLKIQRTQQEDSAVYLCASSLRMGGSFETQYFGPGTRLLVL.

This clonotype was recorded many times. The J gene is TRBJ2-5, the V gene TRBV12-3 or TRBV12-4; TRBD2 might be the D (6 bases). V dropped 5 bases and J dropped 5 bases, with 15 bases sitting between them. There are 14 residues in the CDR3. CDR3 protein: CASSRRAAWETQYF. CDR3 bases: TGTGCCAGCAGTCGGAGGGCCGCTTGGGAGACCCAGTACTTC.

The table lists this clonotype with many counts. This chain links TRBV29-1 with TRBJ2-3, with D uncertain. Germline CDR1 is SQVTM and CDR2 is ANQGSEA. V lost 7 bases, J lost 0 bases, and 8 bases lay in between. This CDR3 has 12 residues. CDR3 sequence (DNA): TGCAGCGCTCTGGGGAGCACAGATACGCAGTATTTT. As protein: CSALGSTDTQYF.

The CDR3 is CASSGSGRRVEQFF. Here the CDR3 DNA reads TGTGCCAGTAGTGGTAGCGGGAGGCGAGTTGAGCAGTTCTTC. This chain joins TRBV19 and TRBJ2-1, with 10 bases that match TRBD2. Germline-derived CDR1 and CDR2 are LNHDA and SQIVND (reference sequence). Trimming took 5 bases from V and 9 from J; bases not matched to a gene: 7. The CDR3 has 14 residues.

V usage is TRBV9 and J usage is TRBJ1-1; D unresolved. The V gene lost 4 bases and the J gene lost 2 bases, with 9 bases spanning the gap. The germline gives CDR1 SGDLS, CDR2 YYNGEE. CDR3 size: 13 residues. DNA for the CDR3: TGTGCCAGCAGCAACGGACCCAACACTGAAGCTTTCTTT. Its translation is CASSNGPNTEAFF.

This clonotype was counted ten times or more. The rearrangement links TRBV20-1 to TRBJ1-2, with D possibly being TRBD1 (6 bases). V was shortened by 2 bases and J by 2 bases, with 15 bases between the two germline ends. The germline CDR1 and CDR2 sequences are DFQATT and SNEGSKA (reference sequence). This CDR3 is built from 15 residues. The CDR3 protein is CSARPDRRTNYGYTF. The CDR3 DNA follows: TGCAGTGCTAGACCTGACAGGCGAACAAACTATGGCTACACCTTC.

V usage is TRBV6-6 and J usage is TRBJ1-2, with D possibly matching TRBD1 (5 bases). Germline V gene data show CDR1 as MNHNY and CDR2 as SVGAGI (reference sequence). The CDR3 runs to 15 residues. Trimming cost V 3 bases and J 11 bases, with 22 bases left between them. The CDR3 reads CASSYRGVQVASYTF. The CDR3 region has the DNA TGTGCCAGCAGTTATCGTGGGGTACAGGTAGCATCATACACCTTC.

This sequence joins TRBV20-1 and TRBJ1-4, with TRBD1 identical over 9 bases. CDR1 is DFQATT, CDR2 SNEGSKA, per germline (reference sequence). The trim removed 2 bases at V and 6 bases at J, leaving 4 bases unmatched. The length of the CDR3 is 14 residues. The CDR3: CSARRTGGDEKLFF. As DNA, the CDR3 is TGCAGTGCTAGAAGAACAGGGGGCGATGAAAAACTGTTTTTT.

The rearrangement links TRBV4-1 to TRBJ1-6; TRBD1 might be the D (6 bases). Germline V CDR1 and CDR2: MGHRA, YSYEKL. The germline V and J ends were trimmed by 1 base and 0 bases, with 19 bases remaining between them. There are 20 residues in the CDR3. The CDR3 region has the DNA TGCGCCAGCAGCCAAGTCGTAGGACAGATAATTTCCTCCTATAATTCACCCCTCCACTTT. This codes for CASSQVVGQIISSYNSPLHF.

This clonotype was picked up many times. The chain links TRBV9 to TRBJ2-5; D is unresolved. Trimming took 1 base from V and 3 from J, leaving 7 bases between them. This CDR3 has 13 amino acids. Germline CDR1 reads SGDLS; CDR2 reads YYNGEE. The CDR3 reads CASSVLSEETQYF. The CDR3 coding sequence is TGTGCCAGCAGCGTATTAAGCGAAGAGACCCAGTACTTC.

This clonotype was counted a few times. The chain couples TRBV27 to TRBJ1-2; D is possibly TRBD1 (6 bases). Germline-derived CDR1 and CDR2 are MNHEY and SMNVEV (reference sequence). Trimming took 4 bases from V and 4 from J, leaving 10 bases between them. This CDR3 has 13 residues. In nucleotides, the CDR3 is TGTGCCAGCAGTTCAAAGGGGGGCTATGGCTACACCTTC. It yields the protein CASSSKGGYGYTF.

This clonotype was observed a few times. The CDR3 DNA sequence: TGCAGCGTTGAAGATAAGGGGCTAGCGGGGACCGACGGGAAGACCCAGTACTTC. It is translated as CSVEDKGLAGTDGKTQYF. The V call is TRBV29-1, the J call TRBJ2-5, with TRBD2 matching 9 bases. Germline-derived CDR1 and CDR2 are SQVTM and ANQGSEA. The CDR3 has 18 residues. Trimming took 0 bases from V and 6 from J; bases not matched to a gene: 17.

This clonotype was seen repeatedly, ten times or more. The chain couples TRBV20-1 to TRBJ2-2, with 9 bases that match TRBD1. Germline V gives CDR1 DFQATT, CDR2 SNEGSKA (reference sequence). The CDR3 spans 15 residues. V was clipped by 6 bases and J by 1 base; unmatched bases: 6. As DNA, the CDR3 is TGCAGTGCATTCTCGGGACAGGGGAACACCGGGGAGCTGTTTTTT. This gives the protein CSAFSGQGNTGELFF.

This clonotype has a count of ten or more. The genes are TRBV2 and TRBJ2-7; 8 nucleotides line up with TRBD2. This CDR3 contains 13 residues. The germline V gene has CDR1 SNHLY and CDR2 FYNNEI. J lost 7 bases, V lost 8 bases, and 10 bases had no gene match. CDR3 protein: CASRGSGMVEQYF. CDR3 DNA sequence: TGTGCCAGCCGGGGTAGCGGGATGGTTGAGCAGTACTTC.

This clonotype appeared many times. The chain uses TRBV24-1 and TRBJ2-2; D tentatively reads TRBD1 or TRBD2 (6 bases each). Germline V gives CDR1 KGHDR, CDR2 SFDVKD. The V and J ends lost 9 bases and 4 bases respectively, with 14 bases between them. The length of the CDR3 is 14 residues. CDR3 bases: TGTGCCACCCGTAGCGGAGGGGGCACCGGGGAGCTGTTTTTT. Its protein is CATRSGGGTGELFF.

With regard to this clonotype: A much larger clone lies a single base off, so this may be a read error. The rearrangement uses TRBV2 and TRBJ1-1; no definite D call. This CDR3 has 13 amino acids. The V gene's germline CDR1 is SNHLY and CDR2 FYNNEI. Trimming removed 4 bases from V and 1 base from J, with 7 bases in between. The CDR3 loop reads CASSGERNTEAFF. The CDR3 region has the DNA TGTGCCAGCAGTGGAGAACGGAACACTGAAGCTTTCTTT. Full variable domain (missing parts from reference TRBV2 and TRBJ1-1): EPEVTQTPSHQVTQMGQEVILRCVPISNHLYFYWYRQILGQKVEFLVSFYNNEISEKSEIFDDQFSVERPDGSNFTLKIRSTKLEDSAMYFCASSGERNTEAFFGQGTRLTVV.

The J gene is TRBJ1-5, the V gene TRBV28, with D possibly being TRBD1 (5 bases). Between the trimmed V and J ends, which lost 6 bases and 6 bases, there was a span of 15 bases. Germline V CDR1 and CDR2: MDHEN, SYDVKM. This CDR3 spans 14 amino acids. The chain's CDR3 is CASSDGTRSQPQHF. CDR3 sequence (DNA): TGTGCCAGCAGCGACGGGACCCGTAGTCAGCCCCAGCATTTT.